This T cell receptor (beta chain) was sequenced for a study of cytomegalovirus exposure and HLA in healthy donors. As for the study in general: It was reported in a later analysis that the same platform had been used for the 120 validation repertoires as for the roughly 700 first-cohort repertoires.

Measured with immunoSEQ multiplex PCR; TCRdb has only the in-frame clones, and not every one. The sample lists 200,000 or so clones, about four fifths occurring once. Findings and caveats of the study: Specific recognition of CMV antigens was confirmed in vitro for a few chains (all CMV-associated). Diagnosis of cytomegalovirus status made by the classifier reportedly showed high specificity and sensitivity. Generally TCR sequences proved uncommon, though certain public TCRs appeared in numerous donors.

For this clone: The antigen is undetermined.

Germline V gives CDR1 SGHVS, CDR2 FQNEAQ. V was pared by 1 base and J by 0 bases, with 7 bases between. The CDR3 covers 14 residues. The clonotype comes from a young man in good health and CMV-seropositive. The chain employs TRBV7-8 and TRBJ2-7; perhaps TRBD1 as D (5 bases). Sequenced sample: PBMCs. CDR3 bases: TGTGCCAGCAGCTTAGGGGGCACCTCCTACGAGCAGTACTTC. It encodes CASSLGGTSYEQYF.